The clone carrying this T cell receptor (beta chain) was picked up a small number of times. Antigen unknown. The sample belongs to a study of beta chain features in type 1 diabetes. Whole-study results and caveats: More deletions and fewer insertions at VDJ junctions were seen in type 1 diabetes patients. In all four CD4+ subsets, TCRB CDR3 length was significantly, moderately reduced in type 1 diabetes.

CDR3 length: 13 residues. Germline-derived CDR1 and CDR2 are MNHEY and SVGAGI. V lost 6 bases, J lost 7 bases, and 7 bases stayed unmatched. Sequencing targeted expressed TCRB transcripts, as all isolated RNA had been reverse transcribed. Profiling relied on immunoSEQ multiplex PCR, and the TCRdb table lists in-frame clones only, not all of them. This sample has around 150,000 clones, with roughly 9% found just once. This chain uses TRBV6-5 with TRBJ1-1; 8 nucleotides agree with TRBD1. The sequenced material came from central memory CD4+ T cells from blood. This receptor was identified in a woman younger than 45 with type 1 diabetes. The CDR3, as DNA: TGTGCCAGCAGCCGACAGGGGTCAGTTGAAGCTTTCTTT. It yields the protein CASSRQGSVEAFF.